This TCR beta chain came from a study of radiotherapy plus CTLA-4 blockade in lung cancer. The CDR3 is made up of 14 amino acids. The J segment lost 4 bases and the V segment lost 1 base, leaving 5 bases of the junction unmatched. Germline-derived CDR1 and CDR2 are SGHRS and YFSETQ. Measured with immunoSEQ multiplex PCR; TCRdb has only the in-frame clones, and not every one. The repertoire includes tens of thousands of clones, 81% of them detected once, and about 22% sits in the top ten. Sequenced here: peripheral blood, sampled from a patient treated with radiotherapy plus ipilimumab. The V and J genes are TRBV5-1 and TRBJ2-7, with 7 bases aligning to TRBD1. The source is a human donor with non-small cell lung cancer that progressed on radiotherapy plus ipilimumab. In nucleotides, the CDR3 is TGCGCCAGCAGCTTGCAGGGGGAATATTACGAGCAGTACTTC. Protein product: CASSLQGEYYEQYF.